Listed below are T cell receptor beta chains from one sample, sequenced in a study of T cells in Graves' hyperthyroidism and ophthalmopathy. Each CDR3 protein is one row after TCRdb ran MiXCR on the multiplex PCR reads. Among about 510,000 distinct CDR3 sequences, about 45% were seen once, and the ten largest hold 35% to 50%. Sequencing was performed on peripheral blood or thyroid tissue (not recorded which). The origin of the receptors is an adult woman with Graves' disease, either hyperthyroidism or ophthalmopathy (not recorded which). The conserved cysteine and the conserved F or W are not part of the CDR3 here.

j_call: TRBJ2-2
v_call: TRBV20-1
cdr3_aa: SASINLGSGELF

j_call: TRBJ2-7
v_call: TRBV7-9
cdr3_aa: ASQATRGEQY

j_call: TRBJ1-2
v_call: TRBV7-9
cdr3_aa: ASSINRVEWYGYT

j_call: TRBJ2-6
v_call: TRBV6-5
cdr3_aa: ASSLQKAGANVLT

j_call: TRBJ2-2
v_call: TRBV12-5
cdr3_aa: ASGLVPTGELF

j_call: TRBJ2-7
v_call: TRBV7-9
cdr3_aa: ASSLTEELYEQY

j_call: TRBJ2-7
v_call: TRBV6-5
cdr3_aa: ASSYFLGYEQY

j_call: TRBJ2-7
v_call: TRBV10-3
cdr3_aa: AISESGGDSYEQY

j_call: TRBJ2-7
v_call: TRBV5-1
cdr3_aa: ASSPSAGGPYEQY

j_call: TRBJ2-7
v_call: TRBV6-2/TRBV6-3
cdr3_aa: ASSFNRKYEQY

j_call: TRBJ1-1
v_call: TRBV15
cdr3_aa: ATSSTGQGKNTEAF

j_call: TRBJ2-3
v_call: TRBV5-1
cdr3_aa: ASSLSGTATDTQY

j_call: TRBJ2-5
v_call: TRBV4-2
cdr3_aa: ASSPTGASGRDETQY

j_call: TRBJ2-5
v_call: TRBV5-8
cdr3_aa: ASTTLASGVETQY

j_call: TRBJ1-2
v_call: TRBV10-3
cdr3_aa: ASSYPGNNYGYT

j_call: TRBJ2-7
v_call: TRBV9
cdr3_aa: ASSVGSSTYEQY

j_call: TRBJ1-4
v_call: TRBV7-9
cdr3_aa: ASRNRGGNEKLL

j_call: TRBJ1-1
v_call: TRBV11-2
cdr3_aa: ASSFPGPTEAF

j_call: TRBJ1-6
v_call: TRBV6-2/TRBV6-3
cdr3_aa: ASSVGTGGHSPLH

j_call: TRBJ1-2
v_call: TRBV2
cdr3_aa: ASTGTAGYT

j_call: TRBJ1-2
v_call: TRBV7-8
cdr3_aa: ASSLSGGGSYGYT

j_call: TRBJ1-2
v_call: TRBV7-2
cdr3_aa: ASSLGTGYLPTGDYGYT

j_call: TRBJ1-2
v_call: TRBV5-1
cdr3_aa: ASSTGQVAGYT

j_call: TRBJ1-4
v_call: TRBV20-1
cdr3_aa: SARDLGDEKLF

j_call: TRBJ1-1
v_call: TRBV5-1
cdr3_aa: ASRLEAGRAEAF

j_call: TRBJ2-2
v_call: TRBV4-2
cdr3_aa: ASSRTGQGNTGELF

j_call: TRBJ1-6
v_call: TRBV25-1
cdr3_aa: ASSDNGGGIYSPLH

j_call: TRBJ1-1
v_call: TRBV27
cdr3_aa: ASSQPGGSGAGAF

j_call: TRBJ2-2
v_call: TRBV20-1
cdr3_aa: SARDPANTGELF

j_call: TRBJ1-1
v_call: TRBV7-8
cdr3_aa: ASSLPGPSTEAF

j_call: TRBJ1-1
v_call: TRBV29-1
cdr3_aa: SVRGRNTEAF

j_call: TRBJ2-5
v_call: TRBV24-1
cdr3_aa: ATSDLRHNQPQY

j_call: TRBJ2-2
v_call: TRBV7-2
cdr3_aa: ASSSRTSGRRGELF

j_call: TRBJ2-7
v_call: TRBV20-1
cdr3_aa: SARDRLVSFEQY

j_call: TRBJ1-2
v_call: TRBV20-1
cdr3_aa: SAENGDYGHT

j_call: TRBJ2-7
v_call: TRBV20-1
cdr3_aa: SASQDFYEQY

j_call: TRBJ2-7
v_call: TRBV10-3
cdr3_aa: AISDGTSGSSEQY

j_call: TRBJ2-2
v_call: TRBV2
cdr3_aa: AKLWDRNTGELF

j_call: TRBJ2-7
v_call: TRBV6-5
cdr3_aa: ASSPTGWALYEQY

j_call: TRBJ2-7
v_call: TRBV6-6
cdr3_aa: ASSYITGGEQY

j_call: TRBJ2-5
v_call: TRBV10-3
cdr3_aa: AISDHTSGQETQY

j_call: TRBJ1-6
v_call: TRBV7-9
cdr3_aa: ASSSSDPGISYNSPLH